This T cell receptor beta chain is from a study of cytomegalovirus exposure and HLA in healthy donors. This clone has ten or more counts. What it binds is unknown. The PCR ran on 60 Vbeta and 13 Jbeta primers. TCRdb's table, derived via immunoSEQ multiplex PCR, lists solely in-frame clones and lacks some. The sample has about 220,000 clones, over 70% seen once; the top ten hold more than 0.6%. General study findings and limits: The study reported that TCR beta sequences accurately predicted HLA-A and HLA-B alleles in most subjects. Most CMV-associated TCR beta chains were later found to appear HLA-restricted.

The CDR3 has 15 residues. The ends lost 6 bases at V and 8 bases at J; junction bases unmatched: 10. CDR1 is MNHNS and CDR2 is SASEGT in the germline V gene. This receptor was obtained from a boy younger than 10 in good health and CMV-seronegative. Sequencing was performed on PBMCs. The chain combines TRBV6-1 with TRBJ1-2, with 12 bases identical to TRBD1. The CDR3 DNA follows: TGTGCCAGCAGGGGACAGGGGGCTCGGTTGGGCGGCTACACCTTC. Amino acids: CASRGQGARLGGYTF.